This T cell receptor beta chain was documented in a study of radiation and T cells in renal cell carcinoma (dated by TCRdb to about 2020). About the study as a whole: TCR beta sequencing covered 50 to 55 samples in total, comprising some 26 tumors and roughly 27 peripheral blood samples. In the 45 to 65 samples combined, some 4,100,000 unique CDR3 nucleotide sequences were found, encoding roughly 2,500,000 unique CDR3 amino acid sequences. The investigation overall reported the following: Top tumor clonotypes rose in blood from baseline to 2 weeks post-radiation, then contracted by 4 weeks, suggesting transient expansion of tumor-resident clones. Because no pretreatment tumor biopsies were available, whether clonotypes were present in the tumor at baseline could not be determined. Because the trial had a single-armed design, the trial could not examine how radiation dose or scheduling affected the TCR repertoire. Irradiated tumors contained more dominant CDR3 motifs, and these motifs occupied a larger share of the repertoire than in control tumors. Because only small tumor regions of approximately 1 g were available, intratumoral heterogeneity was not captured. Irradiated tumors showed higher TCR clonality than controls, with the top 100 clonotypes averaging approximately 54% of the repertoire versus around 45% in nephrectomy-only tumors.

In light of the paper, this sample's time point label describes: tumor resected at nephrectomy. The treatment or condition label of this sample denotes: 15 Gy SBRT to primary tumor, nephrectomy 4 weeks later. Samples came from a clinical trial, in which primary renal cell carcinomas received 15 Gy stereotactic body radiation therapy followed by nephrectomy 4 weeks later. Every patient's renal cell carcinoma showed clear cell pathology. Tumor processing involved mechanical dissociation, digestion with collagenase/hyaluronidase at 37 degrees C, handling in gentleMACS C tubes, and storage in liquid nitrogen. The QIAamp DNA Blood Mini Kit (Qiagen) was used to prepare genomic DNA for TCR sequencing. Samples were included in the analyses only if all quality control checks were passed. Reading the germline V gene gives CDR1 SGHAT and CDR2 FQNNGV. The CDR3, cysteine through phenylalanine, is 15 amino acids long. This entry keeps only the CDR3 DNA: 45 bases, framed from base 1. Cut back by 6 bases and 5 bases, the V and J ends lie 20 bases apart.

About this clone: The antigen it binds to is not known. No quality values exist for individual bases; no much larger clone is one base distant.

The immunoSEQ kit was used, according to the manufacturer's recommendations, to generate TCR beta libraries from genomic DNA. To prepare libraries, a first multiplex PCR with proprietary primers was run, followed by a second PCR that added unique barcodes, and a bead cleanup was done after each round. A positive control reaction and a negative control reaction, both provided in the kit, were run with every batch of samples. The final libraries were assessed on an Agilent 4200 TapeStation D1000 ScreenTape, pooled by volume, and quantified by qPCR. Sequencing ran on an Illumina NextSeq500 with a MidOutput 150-cycle cartridge, using 156 Read1 and 15 Index1 cycles with kit custom primers. The pooled library was loaded at about 0.96 pM, and approximately 19% PhiX control was spiked in. Per the source publication's procedure: Vendor-processed data were analyzed in R, with a clonotype defined as all T cells sharing the same CDR3 nucleotide sequence. In the clone abundance analyses, frequencies were normalized to the 10,000 most abundant clones in each sample. Public T cell clones, averaging fewer than five per sample, were removed before analysis. ImmunoMap was used for dominant motif analysis with the PAM10 matrix, a gap penalty of 30, and a homology threshold of 0.3, and any motif reaching a cumulative frequency of at least 0.01 was considered dominant. An abundance difference of at least 32-fold between compartments was the criterion for calling clonotypes tumor-enriched or baseline blood-enriched. Tumor-blood repertoire similarity was measured with the Baroni-Urbani and Buser coefficient, and group comparisons used two-tailed Wilcoxon tests in R. The source is immuneACCESS, and TCRdb retained only in-frame sequences with V and J called. Part of the clones is not carried over; for the studies checked, unresolved V genes explain less than half of this, and the remainder is unexplained. The DNA gave D and trimming, while V, J and clone size come from that table. Recorded for this sample are 15,000 to 20,000 clones; less than 65% of them occurred a single time. The ten largest clones represent 12% of the sample.

Recombination connected TRBV11-2 to TRBJ2-7; a tentative D match to TRBD1 spans 5 bases. Sample: tumor tissue, taken from a patient whose treatment included radiotherapy and nephrectomy. The receptor was derived from a man aged 50-59 years with renal cell carcinoma. The CDR3 region reads CASRPGATPWDEQYF. The base sequence is TGTGCCAGCAGACCTGGGGCGACGCCTTGGGACGAGCAGTACTTC. Here the CDR3 is joined to the reference TRBV11-2 and TRBJ2-7 genes, and the full variable domain is: EAGVAQSPRYKIIEKRQSVAFWCNPISGHATLYWYQQILGQGPKLLIQFQNNGVVDDSQLPKDRFSAERLKGVDSTLKIQPAKLEDSAVYLCASRPGATPWDEQYFGPGTRLTVT.